The 5 T cell receptor beta chains reported below all come from one sample, sequenced in a study of cytomegalovirus exposure and HLA in healthy donors. The primer mix had 60 Vbeta and 13 Jbeta primers. Measured with immunoSEQ multiplex PCR; TCRdb has only the in-frame clones, and not every one. The sample lists about 120,000 clones, over 60% occurring once. Sequencing was performed on PBMCs. These receptors were obtained from a woman in her thirties or forties in good health and CMV-seropositive.

The chain links TRBV30 to TRBJ2-7; 8 nucleotides agree with TRBD2. Germline V gene lookup returns CDR1 GTSNPN and CDR2 SVGIG (reference sequence). Trimming removed 4 bases from V and 1 base from J; junction bases left unmatched: 3. The CDR3 length is 13 residues. In DNA, the CDR3 is TGTGCCTGGACCACTAGCGGTTCCTACGAGCAGTACTTC. It yields the protein CAWTTSGSYEQYF.

The V call is TRBV30, the J call TRBJ1-1; D unresolved. V lost 0 bases and J 5 bases, leaving 7 bases between the germline ends. Germline CDR1 GTSNPN, CDR2 SVGIG (reference sequence). The CDR3 spans 12 residues. CDR3 DNA: TGTGCCTGGAGTGTACGGAGGACTGAAGCTTTCTTT. Translating it yields CAWSVRRTEAFF. The variable domain in full, completed from reference TRBV30 and TRBJ1-1, reads SQTIHQWPATLVQPVGSPLSLECTVEGTSNPNLYWYRQAAGRGLQLLFYSVGIGQISSEVPQNLSASRPQDRQFILSSKKLLLSDSGFYLCAWSVRRTEAFFGQGTRLTVV.

The J gene is TRBJ2-7, the V gene TRBV29-1; D may be TRBD1 (7 bases). The V gene's germline CDR1 is SQVTM and CDR2 ANQGSEA. V was pared by 4 bases and J by 6 bases, with 10 bases between. CDR3 length: 11 amino acids. CDR3 DNA sequence: TGCAGCGTTGGACAGGGAGGCGAGCAGTACTTC. It specifies CSVGQGGEQYF.

The chain uses TRBV11-2 and TRBJ2-3, with 9 bases aligning to TRBD2. The V gene end was trimmed by 4 bases and the J gene end by 5 bases; junction bases not matched to a gene: 13. This CDR3 region has 17 residues. The germline CDR1 and CDR2 sequences are SGHAT and FQNNGV. Written as DNA, the CDR3 is TGTGCCAGCAGCTCATGGTTGGCGGGGGGGCACGGAGATACGCAGTATTTT. It is translated as CASSSWLAGGHGDTQYF.

The chain couples TRBV2 to TRBJ1-1; D not resolved. Trimming took 8 bases from V and 1 from J, leaving 14 bases between them. CDR1 and CDR2 from the germline V gene are SNHLY and FYNNEI. CDR3 length: 14 residues. CDR3 protein: CASSHGRENTEAFF. The CDR3 region has the DNA TGTGCCAGCTCCCACGGGAGGGAGAACACTGAAGCTTTCTTT. The entire variable domain, with the rest obtained from reference TRBV2 and TRBJ1-1, is as follows: EPEVTQTPSHQVTQMGQEVILRCVPISNHLYFYWYRQILGQKVEFLVSFYNNEISEKSEIFDDQFSVERPDGSNFTLKIRSTKLEDSAMYFCASSHGRENTEAFFGQGTRLTVV.